The next 24 T cell receptor beta chains were all read from a single sample in a study of blood T cell repertoires in COVID-19. Produced via immunoSEQ multiplex PCR; TCRdb's table is partial and in-frame only. The profile shows over 75,000 clones, over 70% of them singletons. Sequenced: peripheral blood. Source of these receptors: an elderly woman with active or convalescent COVID-19.

The chain combines TRBV9 with TRBJ1-5; 9 nucleotides align to TRBD1. The CDR3 sequence is 15 residues long. Germline CDR1 reads SGDLS; CDR2 reads YYNGEE. Trimming removed 3 bases from V and 5 bases from J; junction bases left unmatched: 6. The CDR3 DNA reads TGTGCCAGCAGCGCCGGGACAGGGAACGATCAGCCCCAGCATTTT. Its translation: CASSAGTGNDQPQHF.

The V and J genes are TRBV3-1 (or the pseudogene TRBV3-2) and TRBJ2-1; 10 nucleotides line up with TRBD2. The CDR3 length is 18 residues. CDR1 and CDR2 from the germline V gene are LGHDT and YNNKEL (reference sequence). After removal of 0 bases from V and 4 bases from J, the junction contained 9 bases not matched to a gene. In nucleotides, the CDR3 is TGTGCCAGCAGCCAAGATGGAATAGCGGGGGGTCTTTACAATGAGCAGTTCTTC. Protein sequence: CASSQDGIAGGLYNEQFF.

The gene calls are TRBV19 and TRBJ1-1; 9 positions agree with TRBD1. Germline V gene data show CDR1 as LNHDA and CDR2 as SQIVND (reference sequence). This CDR3 comprises 14 residues. J gave up 6 bases and V 5 bases, and 7 bases lay outside the gene matches. The CDR3 DNA follows: TGTGCCAGTAGTGTGACAGGGGGTAACGCTGAAGCTTTCTTT. This gives the protein CASSVTGGNAEAFF.

The chain has TRBV5-4 and TRBJ2-3, with 8 bases fitting TRBD2. The CDR3 length is 15 residues. Germline loops: CDR1 SGHNT, CDR2 YYREEE (reference sequence). With 3 bases clipped from V and 4 bases from J, the junction kept 7 bases outside the gene matches. The CDR3 region has the DNA TGTGCCAGCAGCTCGGGACTAGGGGGGGCAGATACGCAGTATTTT. It codes for CASSSGLGGADTQYF.

The rearrangement joins TRBV28 to TRBJ1-2; no reliable D call. The CDR3 consists of 14 residues. V lost 1 base and J 5 bases, leaving 11 bases between the germline ends. The germline V gene encodes CDR1 MDHEN and CDR2 SYDVKM. The CDR3 bases are TGTGCCAGCAGTTTATCAGGCGTGGGTTATGGCTACACCTTC. Translating it yields CASSLSGVGYGYTF.

This chain links TRBV7-6 with TRBJ1-5; TRBD1 agrees at 8 bases. This CDR3 is built from 15 residues. V trimming: 5 bases; J trimming: 3 bases; junction bases outside the gene matches: 6. Germline CDR1 is SGHVS and CDR2 is FNYEAQ. In nucleotides, the CDR3 is TGTGCCAGCAGCCTGGGACAGGCCCCCAATCAGCCCCAGCATTTT. Translating it yields CASSLGQAPNQPQHF. The full variable domain, rest sourced from reference TRBV7-6 and TRBJ1-5, is GAGVSQSPRYKVTKRGQDVALRCDPISGHVSLYWYRQALGQGPEFLTYFNYEAQQDKSGLPNDRFSAERPEGSISTLTIQRTEQRDSAMYRCASSLGQAPNQPQHFGDGTRLSIL.

There are a few counts of this clone. The gene calls are TRBV30 and TRBJ2-1; 10 bases map to TRBD2. The CDR3 length is 15 residues. V shed 3 bases and J 1 base; nucleotides not matched to a gene: 3. CDR1 and CDR2 (germline): GTSNPN, SVGIG (reference sequence). CDR3: CAWRLGLASYNEQFF. The CDR3 DNA follows: TGTGCCTGGAGATTGGGACTAGCGTCCTACAATGAGCAGTTCTTC. The full variable domain, completed using reference TRBV30 and TRBJ2-1, is SQTIHQWPATLVQPVGSPLSLECTVEGTSNPNLYWYRQAAGRGLQLLFYSVGIGQISSEVPQNLSASRPQDRQFILSSKKLLLSDSGFYLCAWRLGLASYNEQFFGPGTRLTVL.

This chain links TRBV6-5 with TRBJ2-1, with TRBD2 identical over 12 bases. Germline V gene data show CDR1 as MNHEY and CDR2 as SVGAGI. V dropped 4 bases and J dropped 4; count of bases not matched to a gene: 5. The CDR3 spans 16 residues. The CDR3 bases are TGTGCCAGCAGTTCCCTAGCGGGGGGGACTTACAATGAGCAGTTCTTC. It codes for CASSSLAGGTYNEQFF.

This clone was detected only a few times. The V and J genes are TRBV6-5 and TRBJ2-7; a weak D match, TRBD1 (6 bases). The CDR3 contains 15 residues. The V gene lost 5 bases and the J gene lost 0 bases, with 14 bases spanning the gap. The V gene's germline CDR1 is MNHEY and CDR2 SVGAGI. CDR3 loop: CASSKQGIHSYEQYF. The CDR3 DNA follows: TGTGCCAGCAGTAAGCAGGGGATCCACTCCTACGAGCAGTACTTC.

This chain links TRBV4-1 with TRBJ2-3, with D possibly being TRBD2 (5 bases). Trimming shortened V by 0 bases and J by 8 bases, and 18 bases separated the two germline ends. The CDR3 has 16 residues. Germline loops: CDR1 MGHRA, CDR2 YSYEKL. CDR3 coding DNA: TGCGCCAGCAGCCAAGAAAGCCGGTCCCGGGGTGGTACGCAGTATTTT. Its protein product is CASSQESRSRGGTQYF.

V gene TRBV3-1 (or the pseudogene TRBV3-2) combines with J gene TRBJ1-6, with TRBD1 identical over 9 bases. The V gene end was trimmed by 2 bases and the J gene end by 7 bases; junction bases not matched to a gene: 6. Germline assignment: CDR1 LGHDT and CDR2 YNNKEL (reference sequence). There are 16 residues in the CDR3. The CDR3 DNA is TGTGCCAGCAGCCAATGGGACAGGGTTTCAAATTCACCCCTCCACTTT. Translating gives CASSQWDRVSNSPLHF.

The chain uses TRBV5-1 and TRBJ2-7; TRBD2 aligns across 9 bases. CDR1 SGHRS and CDR2 YFSETQ come from the germline V gene. Losses at the gene ends were 4 bases for V and 0 bases for J; bases not matched to a gene: 8. The CDR3 extends over 16 amino acids. The CDR3 spells CASSPASGALSYEQYF. CDR3 nucleotides: TGCGCCAGCAGCCCAGCTAGCGGGGCCCTCTCCTACGAGCAGTACTTC.

This chain joins TRBV7-9 and TRBJ1-4; 7 bases align to TRBD1. Germline CDR1 is SEHNR and CDR2 is FQNEAQ (reference sequence). The V gene end was trimmed by 4 bases and the J gene end by 8 bases; junction bases not matched to a gene: 10. The CDR3 runs 15 residues. For the CDR3, the DNA is TGTGCCAGCAGCTGGGGGCGACAGGGAGGAGAAAAACTGTTTTTT. Protein sequence: CASSWGRQGGEKLFF.

About this clone: In the same sample, other DNA sequences code for this CDR3. CDR3 sequence: CASSQGRGTEAFF. The CDR3 DNA reads TGTGCCAGCAGCCAGGGAAGGGGCACTGAAGCTTTCTTT. This chain uses TRBV3-1 (or the pseudogene TRBV3-2) with TRBJ1-1; D possibly corresponds to TRBD1 (5 bases). Germline lookup yields CDR1 LGHDT and CDR2 YNNKEL (reference sequence). The CDR3 runs to 13 residues. Trimming took off 3 bases at V and 4 bases at J, with 9 bases between the two ends.

The V call is TRBV5-4, the J call TRBJ2-3; 9 positions match TRBD2. Trimming cost V 0 bases and J 0 bases; bases outside gene matches: 5. CDR1 is SGHNT, CDR2 YYREEE, per germline (reference sequence). The CDR3 has 17 residues. CDR3 region: CASSLAASGTSTDTQYF. The CDR3 nucleotides read TGTGCCAGCAGCTTGGCGGCTAGCGGGACTAGCACAGATACGCAGTATTTT.

In this sample, this clone turned up once. The J gene is TRBJ1-2, the V gene TRBV6-5, with D maybe TRBD1 (5 bases). CDR1 is MNHEY and CDR2 is SVGAGI in the germline V gene. The CDR3 length is 15 residues. With 2 bases removed from V and 4 bases from J, the gap between germline ends came to 14 bases. The CDR3 region is CASSYIGGVGYGYTF. CDR3 coding DNA: TGTGCCAGCAGTTACATCGGAGGGGTGGGCTATGGCTACACCTTC.

The chain uses TRBV7-6 and TRBJ1-5; 11 bases are shared with TRBD1. This CDR3 is built from 19 residues. V shed 4 bases and J 4 bases; nucleotides not matched to a gene: 15. Germline V gene sequence: CDR1 SGHVS, CDR2 FNYEAQ. The CDR3 DNA sequence: TGTGCCAGCAGCTCGCTAGGTTTAGGACAGGGGGCAACAAATCAGCCCCAGCATTTT. Encoded protein: CASSSLGLGQGATNQPQHF.

V usage is TRBV5-1 and J usage is TRBJ1-2; TRBD1 aligns across 9 bases. There are 15 residues in the CDR3. Germline CDR1 SGHRS, CDR2 YFSETQ. V lost 3 bases to trimming and J lost 7 bases; unmatched junction nucleotides: 10. The CDR3 loop is CASSSARDRVRGYTF. In DNA form, the CDR3 reads TGCGCCAGCAGCTCAGCCCGGGACAGGGTGCGTGGCTACACCTTC.

The V gene is TRBV3-1 (or the pseudogene TRBV3-2), the J gene TRBJ1-4; 9 positions agree with TRBD1. The germline CDR1 and CDR2 sequences are LGHDT and YNNKEL (reference sequence). V lost 0 bases to trimming and J lost 8 bases; unmatched junction nucleotides: 4. CDR3 size: 15 residues. CDR3 amino acids: CASSQEGTGWEKLFF. The DNA of the CDR3 is TGTGCCAGCAGCCAAGAAGGGACAGGGTGGGAAAAACTGTTTTTT.

The gene calls are TRBV28 and TRBJ1-2, with 7 bases lining up with TRBD1. J gave up 6 bases and V 4 bases, and 8 bases lay outside the gene matches. This CDR3 contains 14 residues. Germline V gene sequence: CDR1 MDHEN, CDR2 SYDVKM. The CDR3 DNA reads as TGTGCCAGCAGTTATGTAGGGGGCGCCAATGGCTACACCTTC. Translating it yields CASSYVGGANGYTF.

Regarding this clone: The sample has other DNA sequences that encode this CDR3 too. The chain carries TRBV9 and TRBJ1-1; no firm D call. V was trimmed by 0 bases and J by 0 bases, leaving 3 bases between them. The CDR3 runs 13 residues. Germline V gene data show CDR1 as SGDLS and CDR2 as YYNGEE. CDR3 coding DNA: TGTGCCAGCAGCGTAGCTGTGAACACTGAAGCTTTCTTT. The encoded protein is CASSVAVNTEAFF.

This clone was seen a few times. The chain has TRBV7-9 and TRBJ2-1; TRBD2 matches 10 bases. V lost 5 bases, J lost 15 bases, and 10 bases stayed unmatched. The germline V gene has CDR1 SEHNR and CDR2 FQNEAQ (reference sequence). CDR3 length: 13 residues. In DNA form, the CDR3 reads TGTGCCAGCAGCCTAACGTCTAGCGGGAGTAGGTTCTTC. Amino acid sequence: CASSLTSSGSRFF. The variable domain in full, completed from reference TRBV7-9 and TRBJ2-1, reads DTGVSQNPRHKITKRGQNVTFRCDPISEHNRLYWYRQTLGQGPEFLTYFQNEAQLEKSRLLSDRFSAERPKGSFSTLEIQRTEQGDSAMYLCASSLTSSGSRFFGPGTRLTVL.

Turning to this clone: Relative to the germline gene, one junction end is altered; a read error may explain this. CDR3 amino acids: CASSLDRYYGYTF. The CDR3 DNA reads as TGTGCCAGCAGCTTAGATCGGTACTACGGCTACACCTTC. The V and J genes are TRBV7-2 and TRBJ1-2; D remains ambiguous. CDR3 length equals 13 residues. Germline V gene lookup returns CDR1 SGHTA and CDR2 FQGNSA.

V is TRBV7-2 and J is TRBJ2-2, with D tentatively TRBD2 (6 bases). Germline V gene lookup returns CDR1 SGHTA and CDR2 FQGNSA. V was shortened by 2 bases and J by 2 bases, with 9 bases between the two germline ends. The CDR3 runs 15 residues. The CDR3 DNA follows: TGTGCCAGCAGCTTACCCGGGACTAACACCGGGGAGCTGTTTTTT. Translation gives CASSLPGTNTGELFF.